This TCR beta chain was identified during a study of spatial heterogeneity in lung cancer. One entry per CDR3 protein, called by TCRdb with MiXCR from the 5' RACE reads. The sample carries about 120,000 distinct CDR3 sequences, 12% recorded once. Time point: blood at routine non-recurrence follow-up after resection. TCRs were sequenced from unsorted whole RNA of tumor, nontumor lung or PBMC. The table lists this clonotype with many counts. The sequence was obtained from a male donor with early-stage non-small cell lung cancer. Sample: PBMCs, taken at follow-up.

The CDR3 protein is CASSSGTGIYSPLHF. The CDR3 DNA reads TGTGCCAGCAGTAGCGGGACAGGCATTTATTCACCCCTCCACTTT. V is TRBV6-5 and J is TRBJ1-6; 8 nucleotides line up with TRBD1. The CDR3 sequence is 15 residues long. Per the germline V gene, CDR1 is MNHEY and CDR2 is SVGAGI. The ends lost 5 bases at V and 8 bases at J; junction bases unmatched: 8.